Presented here are 21 T cell receptor beta chains from one specimen sequenced in a study of T-cell memory formation after mild COVID-19. TCRdb reprocessed the 5' RACE reads with MiXCR, giving one entry per CDR3 protein. The sample carries a few hundred thousand distinct CDR3 sequences, about 17% recorded once. The sequenced sample consisted of PBMCs or a T cell subset sorted from them (not recorded which). The receptors stem from a man between 18 and 29 years old who had mild COVID-19 (a few samples of this study predate the infection). Cell type and time point are not known.

This clonotype was seen a handful of times. The CDR3 protein is CASRTIRDRGTPLHF. The CDR3 nucleotides are TGTGCCAGCAGGACTATCCGGGACAGGGGTACACCCCTCCACTTT. The chain carries TRBV7-2 and TRBJ1-6, with TRBD1 matching 10 bases. The CDR3 has 15 amino acids. V lost 6 bases, J lost 11 bases, and 10 bases stayed unmatched. Germline values: CDR1 SGHTA, CDR2 FQGNSA.

This chain connects TRBV27 to TRBJ2-1, with D possibly matching TRBD1 (5 bases). V lost 4 bases and J lost 6, with 16 bases in between. CDR1 is MNHEY and CDR2 is SMNVEV in the germline V gene (reference sequence). The CDR3 totals 15 residues. CDR3 residues: CASSSRVRSANEQFF. The CDR3 DNA reads as TGTGCCAGCAGTTCCAGGGTCCGGAGCGCCAATGAGCAGTTCTTC.

The gene calls are TRBV5-5 and TRBJ1-2, with TRBD1 matching 12 bases. Unmatched junction bases numbered 11, after V lost 5 bases and J lost 6 bases. The CDR3 covers 16 residues. CDR1 is SGHKS, CDR2 YYEKEE, per germline (reference sequence). The CDR3 sequence: CASSSQPGQGAHGYTF. DNA for the CDR3: TGTGCCAGCAGTTCCCAACCGGGACAGGGGGCGCATGGCTACACCTTC.

The sample holds many counts of this clonotype. The chain links TRBV27 to TRBJ2-1; no clear D gene. This CDR3 has 14 residues. Germline assignment: CDR1 MNHEY and CDR2 SMNVEV (reference sequence). V lost 3 bases, J lost 7 bases, and 13 bases lay in between. CDR3 region: CASSLKWAANEQFF. CDR3 nucleotide sequence: TGTGCCAGCAGTTTGAAGTGGGCGGCGAATGAGCAGTTCTTC.

The chain links TRBV20-1 to TRBJ2-7; tentatively, D is TRBD2 (7 bases). The V gene lost 0 bases and the J gene lost 2 bases, with 14 bases spanning the gap. This CDR3 spans 15 amino acids. Germline CDR1 DFQATT, CDR2 SNEGSKA (reference sequence). CDR3 DNA: TGCAGTGCTAGAGATTCACGGGGGGCCCCCTACGAGCAGTACGTC. Residues: CSARDSRGAPYEQYV.

The J gene is TRBJ1-2, the V gene TRBV7-2, with 7 bases lining up with TRBD1. J gave up 11 bases and V 5 bases, and 8 bases lay outside the gene matches. This CDR3 comprises 12 residues. Germline CDR1 is SGHTA and CDR2 is FQGNSA. CDR3 region: CASSPEGRGYTF. DNA for the CDR3: TGTGCCAGCAGCCCCGAGGGCAGGGGGTACACCTTC.

This clonotype was detected only a few times. The chain recombines TRBV18 with TRBJ2-3; D remains unclear. The germline V gene has CDR1 KGHSH and CDR2 LQKENI. The V and J ends lost 2 bases and 0 bases respectively, with 12 bases between them. This CDR3 region has 16 residues. CDR3 nucleotides: TGTGCCAGCTCACCAACGGCTTTAACTAGCACAGATACGCAGTATTTT. Residues: CASSPTALTSTDTQYF.

This clonotype was seen a handful of times. The chain links TRBV7-6 to TRBJ1-3, with D perhaps matching TRBD1 (6 bases). Germline V gene data show CDR1 as SGHVS and CDR2 as FNYEAQ. V was cut by 4 bases and J by 2 bases, with 15 bases left in between. This CDR3 comprises 16 residues. The CDR3 loop is CASSSYRVKAGNTIYF. CDR3 DNA: TGTGCCAGCAGCTCCTACAGGGTTAAAGCTGGAAACACCATATATTTT.

This clonotype was observed a handful of times. The chain recombines TRBV7-9 with TRBJ2-7; no reliable D call. CDR1 and CDR2 from the germline V gene are SEHNR and FQNEAQ (reference sequence). The CDR3 runs to 13 residues. V was pared by 3 bases and J by 3 bases, with 9 bases between. CDR3 nucleotides: TGTGCCAGCAGCTTGGGCGGATTCTACGAGCAGTACGTC. Its protein product is CASSLGGFYEQYV.

The chain employs TRBV7-9 and TRBJ1-2, with unresolved D. V dropped 5 bases and J dropped 8 bases, with 15 bases sitting between them. Germline CDR1 and CDR2: SEHNR and FQNEAQ (reference sequence). The CDR3 consists of 13 residues. The CDR3 DNA sequence: TGTGCCAGCAGCCGTGACGCCTATAAAGGCTACACCTTC. This translates into CASSRDAYKGYTF. The whole variable domain, filled in from reference TRBV7-9 and TRBJ1-2, reads DTGVSQNPRHKITKRGQNVTFRCDPISEHNRLYWYRQTLGQGPEFLTYFQNEAQLEKSRLLSDRFSAERPKGSFSTLEIQRTEQGDSAMYLCASSRDAYKGYTFGSGTRLTVV.

This clonotype appeared a few times. This chain links TRBV5-4 with TRBJ2-1; the D call may be TRBD1 or TRBD2 (6 bases each). The germline V gene has CDR1 SGHNT and CDR2 YYREEE (reference sequence). V lost 2 bases to trimming and J lost 2 bases, with 11 bases between them. The CDR3 length is 15 residues. CDR3 bases: TGTGCCAGCAGCTTTGAGGGGGGCCCCTACAATGAGCAGTTCTTC. It specifies CASSFEGGPYNEQFF. Full variable domain (outside the CDR3, taken from reference TRBV5-4 and TRBJ2-1): ETGVTQSPTHLIKTRGQQVTLRCSSQSGHNTVSWYQQALGQGPQFIFQYYREEENGRGNFPPRFSGLQFPNYSSELNVNALELDDSALYLCASSFEGGPYNEQFFGPGTRLTVL.

This clonotype was found a few times. The gene calls are TRBV4-1 and TRBJ2-2; D may be TRBD1 (6 bases). The CDR3 loop spans 15 amino acids. Trimming took off 3 bases at V and 5 bases at J, with 13 bases between the two ends. Germline CDR1 MGHRA, CDR2 YSYEKL. CDR3 sequence reads: CASSHPQGRTGELFF. In DNA form, the CDR3 reads TGCGCCAGCAGCCATCCCCAGGGGAGAACCGGGGAGCTGTTTTTT.

Written as DNA, the CDR3 is TGCAGTGCTACTAATACCCAAAGCTGGGGCACAGATACGCAGTATTTT. Translated: CSATNTQSWGTDTQYF. The rearrangement links TRBV20-1 to TRBJ2-3; D is unresolved. Germline CDR1 reads DFQATT; CDR2 reads SNEGSKA (reference sequence). V was clipped by 4 bases and J by 1 base, with 18 bases between them. The CDR3 totals 16 residues.

This clonotype was counted only a few times. The chain has TRBV6-5 and TRBJ2-5; D possibly corresponds to TRBD2 (6 bases). Looked up from germline, CDR1 is MNHEY and CDR2 is SVGAGI. V was trimmed by 5 bases and J by 4 bases, leaving 17 bases between them. The CDR3 is made up of 15 amino acids. This CDR3 reads CASSPRAGWRETQYF. For the CDR3, the DNA is TGTGCCAGCAGTCCCCGGGCGGGGTGGCGAGAGACCCAGTACTTC.

The CDR3 protein is CASKSYTLNTEAFF. The CDR3, as DNA: TGTGCCAGCAAGTCGTACACATTGAACACTGAAGCTTTCTTT. The chain recombines TRBV6-2 or TRBV6-3 with TRBJ1-1; D unclear. The CDR3 covers 14 residues. Germline CDR1 is MNHEY and CDR2 is SVGEGT. V was clipped by 7 bases and J by 0 bases, with 12 bases between them.

The rearrangement links TRBV2 to TRBJ2-3, with TRBD2 matching over 11 bases. There are 15 residues in the CDR3. The germline gives CDR1 SNHLY, CDR2 FYNNEI. Losses at the gene ends were 4 bases for V and 6 bases for J; bases not matched to a gene: 6. DNA for the CDR3: TGTGCCAGCAGTGGTCCTAGCGGGGGGCCGGATACGCAGTATTTT. This translates into CASSGPSGGPDTQYF.

This clonotype was found once. The rearrangement links TRBV5-1 to TRBJ1-2, with 7 bases aligning to TRBD1. Germline CDR1 SGHRS, CDR2 YFSETQ. Germline trimming cut 2 bases from V and 8 bases from J; bases unmatched to any gene: 12. This CDR3 has 15 amino acids. The CDR3 region has the DNA TGCGCCAGCAGCTTAACAGGGGTAGATCCTTGGGGCTACACCTTC. Translated, it gives CASSLTGVDPWGYTF.

This rearrangement joins TRBV11-2 to TRBJ2-5, with D possibly being TRBD1 (5 bases). Germline CDR1 is SGHAT and CDR2 is FQNNGV. The CDR3 loop spans 15 amino acids. The ends were cut back, 0 bases at V and 2 bases at J, with 10 bases in the middle. CDR3 residues: CASSLDLGRQETQYF. The DNA of the CDR3 is TGTGCCAGCAGCTTAGATCTGGGGCGGCAAGAGACCCAGTACTTC.

This clonotype was observed at least ten times. The J gene is TRBJ1-1, the V gene TRBV20-1; D not resolved. CDR1 and CDR2 (germline): DFQATT, SNEGSKA (reference sequence). V was shortened by 1 base and J by 3 bases, with 12 bases between the two germline ends. The CDR3 spans 14 residues. CDR3 region: CSARVVDTYTEAFF. DNA of the CDR3: TGCAGTGCTAGAGTGGTCGACACCTACACTGAAGCTTTCTTT.

The rearrangement uses TRBV4-2 and TRBJ1-2; no firm D call. Germline CDR1 LGHNA, CDR2 YNFKEQ. The CDR3 sequence is 13 residues long. V lost 0 bases to trimming and J lost 8 bases, with 10 bases between them. DNA of the CDR3: TGTGCCAGCAGCCAAGATGCCCCGGTGGGCTACACCTTC. Translated: CASSQDAPVGYTF.

The chain combines TRBV5-1 with TRBJ1-4, with D tentatively TRBD1 (5 bases). The CDR3 runs to 13 residues. The V and J ends lost 0 bases and 14 bases respectively, with 14 bases between them. The germline V gene has CDR1 SGHRS and CDR2 YFSETQ. In nucleotides, the CDR3 is TGCGCCAGCAGCTTGGCCCGGGGGGATACGCTGTTTTTT. This encodes CASSLARGDTLFF. The entire variable domain, with the rest obtained from reference TRBV5-1 and TRBJ1-4, is as follows: KAGVTQTPRYLIKTRGQQVTLSCSPISGHRSVSWYQQTPGQGLQFLFEYFSETQRNKGNFPGRFSGRQFSNSRSEMNVSTLELGDSALYLCASSLARGDTLFFGSGTQLSVL.